This TCR beta chain appears in the sequencing data of a study of cytomegalovirus exposure and HLA in healthy donors. The study's findings and limits: The productive fraction for most TCR beta V segments was about 87% or about 30% in an earlier analysis. Among the CMV-associated chains, three were confirmed in vitro as specific for CMV antigens.

Each of the donors was a healthy bone marrow donor. PCR used 60 Vbeta primers and 13 Jbeta primers. As originally analysed: About 10 million of some 80 million unique TCR beta chains were shared, per a later count. The method was immunoSEQ multiplex PCR; TCRdb's version includes in-frame clones alone and lacks a portion of them. That table is the source of V, J and clone size, and D and trimming were worked out from the DNA. Among more than 85,000 clones listed, 60% to 85% were seen once. Trimming cost V 5 bases and J 5 bases, with 15 bases left between them. This CDR3 spans 14 amino acids. In germline, CDR1 is MNHEY, CDR2 SVGAGI. About this clone itself: Its cognate antigen is unknown.

The origin of this receptor is a woman in her thirties or forties in good health and CMV-seropositive. Sequenced: PBMCs. V usage is TRBV6-5 and J usage is TRBJ2-5; D is possibly TRBD1 (5 bases). CDR3 DNA sequence: TGTGCCAGCAGTGCGGTGACAGAACGCGAGACCCAGTACTTC. This gives the protein CASSAVTERETQYF.